This T cell receptor (beta chain) was documented in a study of shared clonotypes between healthy human individuals. Overall study findings and caveats: Deeper or shallower sequencing was expected to change how clonotypes are shared among donors.

Data came from immunoSEQ multiplex PCR; TCRdb stores just in-frame clones and leaves some out. The table has over 400,000 clones, over 70% seen once; the top ten hold 9.5% to 15%. Germline CDR1 MDHEN, CDR2 SYDVKM. Trimming removed 5 bases from V and 4 bases from J, with 14 bases in between. The CDR3 runs 14 residues. Donors were healthy HIV-negative adults without recently reported acute infections or vaccinations. Remarks on this clone: Its antigen is still unknown.

The sample taken for sequencing was PBMCs. The chain combines TRBV28 with TRBJ2-5; no firm D call. This TCR was sampled from a woman aged 40-49 years in good health. Some clones in this sample may be carry-over from other donors' samples. The DNA of the CDR3 is TGTGCCAGCAGTCCCCCTGGGATGTCAGAGACCCAGTACTTC. This translates into CASSPPGMSETQYF.